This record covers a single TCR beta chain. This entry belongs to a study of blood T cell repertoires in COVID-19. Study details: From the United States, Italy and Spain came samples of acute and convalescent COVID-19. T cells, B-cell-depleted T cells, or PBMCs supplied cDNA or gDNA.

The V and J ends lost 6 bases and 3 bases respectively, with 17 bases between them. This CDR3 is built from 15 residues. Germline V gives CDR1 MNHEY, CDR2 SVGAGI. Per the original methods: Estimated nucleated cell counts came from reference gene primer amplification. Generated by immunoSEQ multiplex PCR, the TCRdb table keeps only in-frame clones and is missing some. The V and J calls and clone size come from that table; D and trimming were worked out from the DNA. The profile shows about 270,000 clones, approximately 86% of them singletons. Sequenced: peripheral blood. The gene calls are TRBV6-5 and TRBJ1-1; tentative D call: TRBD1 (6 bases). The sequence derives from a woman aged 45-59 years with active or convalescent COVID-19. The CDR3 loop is CASRVSRTAYTEAFF. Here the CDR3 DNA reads TGTGCCAGCAGAGTTTCCCGGACAGCCTACACTGAAGCTTTCTTT.